This T cell receptor beta chain was captured in a study of blood T cells in healthy people across ages. This clonotype occurred many times. Between the trimmed V and J ends, which lost 1 base and 5 bases, there was a span of 11 bases. CDR1 SGHTA and CDR2 FQGNSA come from the germline V gene. The CDR3 runs 14 residues. PCR was performed a second time for 7 to 11 cycles using a sample-barcoded 5' primer and a J-beta primer mix. Every sample gave at least 2.5 million paired-end reads containing CDR3. TCRdb re-called the 5' RACE reads through MiXCR, storing one row per CDR3 protein. The table lists 630,000 or so distinct CDR3 sequences, approximately 30% of them singletons.

Sequencing input: blood. The chain employs TRBV7-2 and TRBJ2-5; D possibly corresponds to TRBD1 (6 bases). This TCR was sampled from a woman of 80 years or more in good health. The CDR3 DNA sequence: TGTGCCAGCAGCTTAGACAGGGTTGGGGAGACCCAGTACTTC. This translates into CASSLDRVGETQYF.